A single sample gave rise to the 5 T cell receptor beta chains below, sequenced in a study of cytotoxic CD8 clonotypes in ibrutinib-treated CLL (dated by TCRdb to about 2021). This specimen's time point label, per the study, means: around 2 years on ibrutinib. Receptor libraries were prepared by the immunoSEQ multiplex PCR assay. TCRdb holds this immuneACCESS table with in-frame rearrangements only. Some clones are missing; in checked studies, unresolved V genes explain under half, and the rest has no known cause. A total of approximately 100,000 clones appear in this sample, about 53% of them only once. Clones ranked in the top ten supply about 40% of the sample. Material: PBMCs, obtained after 24 months of ibrutinib treatment. The origin of the receptors is a human donor with chronic lymphocytic leukemia.

The rearrangement links TRBV6-1 to TRBJ1-5; TRBD1 aligns across 9 bases. Germline lookup yields CDR1 MNHNS and CDR2 SASEGT. The V and J ends lost 7 bases and 6 bases, in that order; junction bases with no gene match: 10. The length of the CDR3 is 15 residues. CDR3 in DNA: TGTGCCAGCATAGGAAAACAGGGGGCAGGTCAGCCCCAGCATTTT. It translates to CASIGKQGAGQPQHF.

The rearrangement uses TRBV6-6 and TRBJ1-5; D not resolved. The germline V and J ends were trimmed by 10 bases and 1 base, with 8 bases remaining between them. Germline lookup yields CDR1 MNHNY and CDR2 SVGAGI (reference sequence). The CDR3 totals 12 residues. CDR3 amino acids: CATSASNQPQHF. CDR3 in DNA: TGTGCCACCTCGGCGAGCAATCAGCCCCAGCATTTT.

The CDR3 coding sequence is TGTGCCAGCGAACTCAGCTCCTACAATGAGCAGTTCTTC. Protein product: CASELSSYNEQFF. The rearrangement links TRBV14 to TRBJ2-1; no firm D call. Germline V gene sequence: CDR1 SGHDN, CDR2 FVKESK. CDR3 length: 13 residues. The germline V and J ends were trimmed by 8 bases and 0 bases, with 8 bases remaining between them.

This clone was recorded a few times. The rearrangement uses TRBV29-1 and TRBJ2-3, with TRBD1 as a possible D gene (5 bases). V lost 3 bases, J lost 2 bases, and 6 bases lay in between. Per germline, CDR1 SQVTM and CDR2 ANQGSEA. The CDR3 sequence is 12 residues long. CDR3 in amino acids: CSVDRATDTQYF. CDR3 DNA: TGCAGCGTTGACAGGGCCACAGATACGCAGTATTTT.

The CDR3 loop reads CASSGGPAQGSPLHF. The CDR3 region has the DNA TGTGCCAGCAGCGGAGGGCCGGCACAGGGTTCACCCCTCCACTTT. The genes are TRBV9 and TRBJ1-6; possibly TRBD1 for D (6 bases). V shed 3 bases and J shed 9 bases, with 16 bases lying between them. The length of the CDR3 is 15 residues. From germline, CDR1 is SGDLS and CDR2 YYNGEE.